This record concerns one T cell receptor beta chain sequence. This sample is part of a study of blood T cell repertoires in COVID-19. This table comes from immunoSEQ multiplex PCR, and its TCRdb copy is limited to in-frame clones, with some not included. The table records just under 65,000 clones, 65% to 80% of them present only once. Material for sequencing was peripheral blood. The sequence was obtained from a human donor in a cohort sampled during active COVID-19.

The CDR3, as DNA: TGTGCCAGCACTAACGATGCCGCGGGGGTCGGCTACACCTTC. This sequence encodes CASTNDAAGVGYTF. The chain joins TRBV28 to TRBJ1-2, with a tentative D call TRBD1 (5 bases). Trimming stripped 7 bases from V and 8 bases from J, with 20 bases between. The CDR3 sequence is 14 residues long. Germline CDR1 is MDHEN and CDR2 is SYDVKM.